A single sample is the source of the 11 T cell receptor beta chains below, sequenced in a study of T cells after yellow fever vaccination. One entry per CDR3 protein results from TCRdb running MiXCR on the 5' RACE reads. The data contain under 500,000 distinct CDR3 sequences, over 15% of them singletons. The source was PBMCs, collected before the yellow fever booster vaccination. Receptors were obtained from a man younger than 35 who received the YFV17D yellow fever vaccine.

The rearrangement joins TRBV7-2 to TRBJ2-3; unclear D gene. The length of the CDR3 is 15 residues. Germline CDR1 SGHTA, CDR2 FQGNSA. With 1 base removed from V and 5 bases from J, the gap between germline ends came to 13 bases. The CDR3 loop reads CASSLGVVSGDTQYF. CDR3 DNA: TGTGCCAGCAGCTTAGGCGTCGTTTCGGGAGATACGCAGTATTTT.

This sequence joins TRBV29-1 and TRBJ2-7; 8 positions agree with TRBD2. This CDR3 is 14 amino acids long. Per the germline V gene, CDR1 is SQVTM and CDR2 is ANQGSEA. J lost 0 bases, V lost 6 bases, and 7 bases had no gene match. The CDR3 region has the DNA TGCAGCGTCGGGAGGGAAGGGAGCTCCTACGAGCAGTACTTC. Protein: CSVGREGSSYEQYF.

This rearrangement joins TRBV27 to TRBJ1-2; tentatively, D is TRBD1 (5 bases). The CDR3 is made up of 15 amino acids. Germline assignment: CDR1 MNHEY and CDR2 SMNVEV (reference sequence). V lost 6 bases to trimming and J lost 4 bases, with 18 bases between them. The CDR3 region is CASRPGPQARYGYTF. For the CDR3, the DNA is TGTGCCAGCAGGCCGGGACCTCAAGCTCGCTATGGCTACACCTTC.

This clonotype was seen more than once but under ten times. The V and J genes are TRBV20-1 and TRBJ2-7; 10 bases are shared with TRBD2. The CDR3 covers 16 residues. CDR1 and CDR2 from the germline V gene are DFQATT and SNEGSKA (reference sequence). Trimming took 5 bases from V and 0 from J; bases not matched to a gene: 10. The CDR3 is CSAAPAGGQSSYEQYV. For the CDR3, the DNA is TGCAGTGCTGCTCCAGCGGGGGGGCAAAGCTCCTACGAGCAGTACGTC.

This clonotype turned up a few times. The chain joins TRBV20-1 to TRBJ1-1, with D unresolved. From germline, CDR1 is DFQATT and CDR2 SNEGSKA (reference sequence). Trimming took off 1 base at V and 4 bases at J, with 7 bases between the two ends. The CDR3 length is 12 residues. CDR3 region: CSARAPATEAFF. The CDR3, as DNA: TGCAGTGCTAGAGCTCCGGCCACTGAAGCTTTCTTT.

As DNA, the CDR3 is TGCGCCAGCAGCTCCGCAGGTGGGAGCACCGGGGAGCTGTTTTTT. Protein: CASSSAGGSTGELFF. The chain carries TRBV5-1 and TRBJ2-2; the D gene is possibly TRBD2 (5 bases). Germline CDR1 SGHRS, CDR2 YFSETQ. The CDR3 has 15 amino acids. Trimming removed 3 bases from V and 4 bases from J, with 13 bases in between.

This clonotype was found a few times. This chain joins TRBV7-2 and TRBJ1-3, with 9 bases that match TRBD1. Germline loops: CDR1 SGHTA, CDR2 FQGNSA. The CDR3 is 15 residues long. J was trimmed by 4 bases and V by 1 base; bases with no gene match: 2. Here the CDR3 DNA reads TGTGCCAGCAGCTTAGTCGGGACAGGGGGAAACACCATATATTTT. Amino acid sequence: CASSLVGTGGNTIYF.

This clonotype was detected only a few times. The V gene is TRBV20-1, the J gene TRBJ2-3, with a tentative D call TRBD2 (5 bases). Germline lookup yields CDR1 DFQATT and CDR2 SNEGSKA (reference sequence). There are 12 residues in the CDR3. The V gene lost 6 bases and the J gene lost 2 bases, with 9 bases spanning the gap. The CDR3 here is CSAQLDTDTQYF. As DNA, the CDR3 is TGCAGTGCCCAACTAGACACAGATACGCAGTATTTT.

This sequence joins TRBV7-9 and TRBJ1-2; 9 nucleotides agree with TRBD1. With V trimmed by 3 bases and J by 4 bases, 9 bases remained unmatched. The length of the CDR3 is 16 residues. The V gene's germline CDR1 is SEHNR and CDR2 FQNEAQ (reference sequence). The CDR3 spells CASSFPGTGSSYGYTF. CDR3 coding DNA: TGTGCCAGCAGCTTTCCCGGGACAGGGAGTTCCTATGGCTACACCTTC.

This clonotype has more than one count but fewer than ten. V usage is TRBV19 and J usage is TRBJ2-4; 7 bases match TRBD2. The CDR3 has 14 amino acids. The germline V gene has CDR1 LNHDA and CDR2 SQIVND (reference sequence). Trimming took 6 bases from V and 2 from J; bases not matched to a gene: 4. The CDR3 is CASRTGGSKNIQYF. The CDR3 coding sequence is TGTGCCAGTAGGACGGGGGGATCCAAAAACATTCAGTACTTC.

In its sample, this clonotype was seen many times. In DNA form, the CDR3 reads TGCAGCGTTGAGCCAGGGGAAAACTACGAGCAGTACTTC. This sequence encodes CSVEPGENYEQYF. The J gene is TRBJ2-7, the V gene TRBV29-1, with D possibly matching TRBD1 (6 bases). Germline V gives CDR1 SQVTM, CDR2 ANQGSEA. V was trimmed by 3 bases and J by 3 bases, leaving 12 bases between them. This CDR3 has 13 residues.